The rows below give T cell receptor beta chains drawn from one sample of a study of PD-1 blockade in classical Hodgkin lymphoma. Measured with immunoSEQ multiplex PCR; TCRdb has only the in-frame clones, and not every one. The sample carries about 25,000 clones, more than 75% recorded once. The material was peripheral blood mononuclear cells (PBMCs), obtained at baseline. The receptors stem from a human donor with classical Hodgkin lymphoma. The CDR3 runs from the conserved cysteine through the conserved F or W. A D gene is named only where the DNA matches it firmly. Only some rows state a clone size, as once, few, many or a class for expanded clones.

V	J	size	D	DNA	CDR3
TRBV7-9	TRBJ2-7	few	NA	TGTGCCAGCAGCTTAGGTGACAGAAGGTCCTTCTACGAGCAGTACTTC	CASSLGDRRSFYEQYF
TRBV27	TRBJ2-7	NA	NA	TGTGCCAGCAGCGCTCAGGGACTGACGTACGAGCAGTACTTC	CASSAQGLTYEQYF
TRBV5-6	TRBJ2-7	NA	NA	TGTGCCAGCAGCTTCCTCCAGCTGGGTGAGCAGTACTTC	CASSFLQLGEQYF
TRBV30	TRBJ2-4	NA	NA	TGTGCCTGGAAACCCTTTGGTGACATTCAGTACTTC	CAWKPFGDIQYF
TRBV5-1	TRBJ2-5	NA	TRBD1	TGCGCCAGCAGCTTTGGACAGGGCCAGCAAGAGACCCAGTACTTC	CASSFGQGQQETQYF
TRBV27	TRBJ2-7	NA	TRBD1	TGTGCCGGGCCAGGGGGCGCGATCGACAACGAGCAGTACTTC	CAGPGGAIDNEQYF
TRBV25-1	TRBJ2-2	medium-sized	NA	TGTGCCAGCAGTTCCACAGGGCTGACCGGGGAGCTGTTTTTT	CASSSTGLTGELFF
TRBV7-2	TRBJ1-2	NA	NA	TGTGCCAGCAGCCAATATACATGGGGGGGCTATGGCTACACCTTC	CASSQYTWGGYGYTF
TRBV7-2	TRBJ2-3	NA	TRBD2	TGTGCCAGCAGGAGACTAGCGGGGGCAGATACGCAGTATTTT	CASRRLAGADTQYF
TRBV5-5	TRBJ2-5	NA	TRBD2	TGTGCCAGCAGCTTGCGTGCGGGGGGCCTCCAAGAGACCCAGTACTTC	CASSLRAGGLQETQYF
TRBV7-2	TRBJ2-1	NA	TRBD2	TGTGCCAGCAGCTTACAGCGGGGGCGCAATGAAGAGCAGTTCTTC	CASSLQRGRNEEQFF
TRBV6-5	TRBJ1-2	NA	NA	TGTGCCAGCAGGACAGACTATGGCTACACCTTC	CASRTDYGYTF
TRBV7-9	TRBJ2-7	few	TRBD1	TGTGCCAGCAGCTCCTGGGGGACAGGTCGCTACGAGCAGTACTTC	CASSSWGTGRYEQYF
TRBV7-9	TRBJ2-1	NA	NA	TGTGCCAGCAGCCCGCCGGGGATAGTCTACAATGAGCAGTTCTTC	CASSPPGIVYNEQFF
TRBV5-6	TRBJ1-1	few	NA	TGTGCCAGCAGCGGACCGACAGTGAACACTGAAGCTTTCTTT	CASSGPTVNTEAFF
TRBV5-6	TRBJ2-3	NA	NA	TGTGCCAGCAGCTTGTACCCTCCTAGCACAGATACGCAGTATTTT	CASSLYPPSTDTQYF
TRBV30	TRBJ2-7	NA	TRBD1	TGTGCCTGGAGAGCGGACAGGGGGAGTCCCTACGAGCAGTACTTC	CAWRADRGSPYEQYF
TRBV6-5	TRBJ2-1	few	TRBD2	TGTGCCAGCAGCCGGGGGGGGACTAGCGGTGAGCAGTTCTTC	CASSRGGTSGEQFF
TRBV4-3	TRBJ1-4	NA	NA	TGCGCCAGCAGCCAAGATGGGGAGGGGGGGCATGAAAAACTGTTTTTT	CASSQDGEGGHEKLFF
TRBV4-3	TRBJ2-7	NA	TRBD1	TGCGCCAGCAGCCAAGATCGGACAGGGGTGTACGAGCAGTACTTC	CASSQDRTGVYEQYF
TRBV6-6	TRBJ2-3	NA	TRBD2	TGTGCCAGCAGTTTCGCGGGGGGGCATTCAGATACGCAGTATTTT	CASSFAGGHSDTQYF
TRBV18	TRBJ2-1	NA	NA	TGTGCCAGCTCACCCTCTGGTGAGCAGTTCTTC	CASSPSGEQFF
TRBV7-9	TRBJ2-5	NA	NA	TGTGCCAGCAGCTTAGGACAGATACAAGAGACCCAGTACTTC	CASSLGQIQETQYF
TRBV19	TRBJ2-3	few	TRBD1	TGTGCCAGTAGAGACAGGGGGCGCTCGGATACGCAGTATTTT	CASRDRGRSDTQYF
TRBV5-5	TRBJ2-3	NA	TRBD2	TGTGCCAGCAGCCGGGCGGGGGATACTAATACGCAGTATTTT	CASSRAGDTNTQYF
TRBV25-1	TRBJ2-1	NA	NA	TGTGCCAGCAGTGAATATCCCCTTGGCAGAAACAATGAGCAGTTCTTC	CASSEYPLGRNNEQFF
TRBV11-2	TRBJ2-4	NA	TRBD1	TGTGCCAGCAGTTCCCTACGGGGACAGTTAGCCAAAAACATTCAGTACTTC	CASSSLRGQLAKNIQYF
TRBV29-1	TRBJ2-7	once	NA	TGCAGCGTCGGGGACCCAGCCTACGAGCAGTACTTC	CSVGDPAYEQYF
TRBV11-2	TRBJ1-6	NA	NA	TGTGCCAGCAGCATAGGGGGGACCTATAATTCACCCCTCCACTTT	CASSIGGTYNSPLHF
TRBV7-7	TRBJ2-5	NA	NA	TGTGCTAGCAGCTTCGGGGGTCAGGGGCAAGAGACCCAGTACTTC	CASSFGGQGQETQYF
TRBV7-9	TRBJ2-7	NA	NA	TGTGCCAGCAGCTTAGAGAGCTTGGGGGTGCCCTACGAGCAGTACTTC	CASSLESLGVPYEQYF
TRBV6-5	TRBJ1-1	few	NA	TGTGCCAGCAGGCCCCTGGGGCTGCCGAACACTGAAGCTTTCTTT	CASRPLGLPNTEAFF
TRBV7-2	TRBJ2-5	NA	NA	TGTGCCAGCAGCTCCCTGAGGCGAGGCTTAGGAAACCAAGAGACCCAGTACTTC	CASSSLRRGLGNQETQYF
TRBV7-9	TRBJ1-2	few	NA	TGTGCCAGCAGCTTAGGGACGATTGGCTACACCTTC	CASSLGTIGYTF
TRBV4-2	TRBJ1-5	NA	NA	TGTGCCAGCAGCCAAGAACAGCTAAGCAATCAGCCCCAGCATTTT	CASSQEQLSNQPQHF